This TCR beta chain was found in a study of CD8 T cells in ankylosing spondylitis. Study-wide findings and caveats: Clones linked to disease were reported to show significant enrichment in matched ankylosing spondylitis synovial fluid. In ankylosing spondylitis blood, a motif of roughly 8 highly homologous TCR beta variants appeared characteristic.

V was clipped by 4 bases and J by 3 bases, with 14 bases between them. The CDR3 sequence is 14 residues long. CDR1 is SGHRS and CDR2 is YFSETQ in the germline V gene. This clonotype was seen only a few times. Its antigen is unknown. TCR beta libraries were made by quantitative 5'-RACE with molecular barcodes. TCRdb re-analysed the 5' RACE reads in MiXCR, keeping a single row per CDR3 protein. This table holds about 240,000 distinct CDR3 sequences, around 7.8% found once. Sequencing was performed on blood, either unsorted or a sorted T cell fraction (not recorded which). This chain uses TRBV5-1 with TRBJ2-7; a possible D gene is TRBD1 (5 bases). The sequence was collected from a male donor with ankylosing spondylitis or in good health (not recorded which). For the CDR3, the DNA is TGCGCCAGCAGCCAGGGCGGAGAGAACTACGAGCAGTACTTC. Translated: CASSQGGENYEQYF.